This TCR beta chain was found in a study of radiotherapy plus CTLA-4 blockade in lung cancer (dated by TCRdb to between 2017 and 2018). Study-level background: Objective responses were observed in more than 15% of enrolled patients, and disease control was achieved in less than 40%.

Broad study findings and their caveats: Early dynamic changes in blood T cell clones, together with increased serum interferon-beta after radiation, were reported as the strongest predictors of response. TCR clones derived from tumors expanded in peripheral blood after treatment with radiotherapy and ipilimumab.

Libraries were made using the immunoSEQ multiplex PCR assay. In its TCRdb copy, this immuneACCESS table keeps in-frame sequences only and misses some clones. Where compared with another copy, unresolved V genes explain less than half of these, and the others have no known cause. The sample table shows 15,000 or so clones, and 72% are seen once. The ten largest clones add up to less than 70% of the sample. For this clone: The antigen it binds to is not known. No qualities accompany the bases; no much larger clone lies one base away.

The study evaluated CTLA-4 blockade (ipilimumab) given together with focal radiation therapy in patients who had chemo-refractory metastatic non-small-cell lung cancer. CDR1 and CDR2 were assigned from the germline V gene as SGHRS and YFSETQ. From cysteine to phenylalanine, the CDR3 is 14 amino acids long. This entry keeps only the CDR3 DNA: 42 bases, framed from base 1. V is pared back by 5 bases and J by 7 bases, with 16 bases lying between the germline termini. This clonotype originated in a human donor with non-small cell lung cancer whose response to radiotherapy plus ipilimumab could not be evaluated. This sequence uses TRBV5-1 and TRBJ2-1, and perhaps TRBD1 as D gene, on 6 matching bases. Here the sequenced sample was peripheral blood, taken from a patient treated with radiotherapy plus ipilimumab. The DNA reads TGCGCCAGCAGAGAGAAAACCGGGACAAATGAGCAGTTCTTC. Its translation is CASREKTGTNEQFF.